The 7 T cell receptor beta chains reported below all come from one sample, sequenced in a study of blood T cell repertoires in COVID-19 (dated by TCRdb to 2018 to 2021). Library preparation used the immunoSEQ multiplex PCR assay. The source is immuneACCESS, and TCRdb retained only in-frame sequences with V and J called. Part of the clones is not carried over; for the studies checked, unresolved V genes explain less than half of this, and the remainder is unexplained. This sample is represented by fewer than 120,000 clones; about 90% of them were singletons. The ten largest clones capture 4.8% of the sample. The sample consisted of peripheral blood. The receptors were sampled from a human donor in a cohort sampled during active COVID-19.

The gene calls are TRBV5-1 and TRBJ2-3; 13 nucleotides line up with TRBD2. This CDR3 contains 17 residues. Trimming cost V 3 bases and J 2 bases; bases outside gene matches: 6. Per germline, CDR1 SGHRS and CDR2 YFSETQ. This CDR3 is CASSWLLAGGVTDTQYF. Here the CDR3 DNA reads TGCGCCAGCAGCTGGTTACTAGCGGGGGGGGTCACAGATACGCAGTATTTT.

This chain uses TRBV6-5 with TRBJ1-2; possibly TRBD1 for D (5 bases). The CDR3 loop spans 15 amino acids. Trimming left V 6 bases short and J 5 bases short, with 19 bases between. Germline lookup yields CDR1 MNHEY and CDR2 SVGAGI. The CDR3 here is CASRSQGLVSYGYTF. DNA for the CDR3: TGTGCCAGCAGAAGTCAGGGTCTTGTTTCGTATGGCTACACCTTC.

This clone was recorded once. The chain recombines TRBV3-1 (or the pseudogene TRBV3-2) with TRBJ1-2; tentatively, D is TRBD1 (6 bases). The length of the CDR3 is 15 residues. Germline V lookup: CDR1 LGHDT, CDR2 YNNKEL (reference sequence). Trimming pared 2 bases from V and 4 bases from J, leaving 14 bases between. Here the CDR3 reads CASSQPQGATYGYTF. CDR3 DNA sequence: TGTGCCAGCAGCCAACCACAGGGTGCTACCTATGGCTACACCTTC.

V is TRBV5-6 and J is TRBJ1-5, with 10 positions matching TRBD1. This CDR3 is 17 amino acids long. After removal of 0 bases from V and 3 bases from J, the junction contained 6 bases not matched to a gene. CDR1 is SGHDT and CDR2 is YYEEEE in the germline V gene. CDR3: CASSLGQGARHNQPQHF. CDR3 sequence (DNA): TGTGCCAGCAGCTTGGGACAGGGGGCGCGGCACAATCAGCCCCAGCATTTT. Using reference TRBV5-6 and TRBJ1-5 for the parts outside the CDR3, the full variable domain is DAGVTQSPTHLIKTRGQQVTLRCSPKSGHDTVSWYQQALGQGPQFIFQYYEEEERQRGNFPDRFSGHQFPNYSSELNVNALLLGDSALYLCASSLGQGARHNQPQHFGDGTRLSIL.

The rearrangement joins TRBV19 to TRBJ2-7; 7 nucleotides line up with TRBD1. Germline V lookup: CDR1 LNHDA, CDR2 SQIVND (reference sequence). V shed 4 bases and J 3 bases; nucleotides not matched to a gene: 6. CDR3 length equals 14 residues. The CDR3 DNA reads as TGTGCCAGTAGTAGACAGGGCCCGGACTACGAGCAGTACTTC. Encoded protein: CASSRQGPDYEQYF. The variable domain in full, with the rest retrieved from reference TRBV19 and TRBJ2-7, is DGGITQSPKYLFRKEGQNVTLSCEQNLNHDAMYWYRQDPGQGLRLIYYSQIVNDFQKGDIAEGYSVSREKKESFPLTVTSAQKNPTAFYLCASSRQGPDYEQYFGPGTRLTVT.

The chain joins TRBV7-9 to TRBJ1-1; the D gene is possibly TRBD1 (6 bases). CDR3 length equals 13 residues. Trimming left V 6 bases short and J 3 bases short, with 11 bases between. Germline CDR1 is SEHNR and CDR2 is FQNEAQ (reference sequence). The CDR3 DNA follows: TGTGCCAGCAGATCACAGGGTTACACTGAAGCTTTCTTT. Residues: CASRSQGYTEAFF.

V is TRBV9 and J is TRBJ1-6, with D perhaps matching TRBD1 (5 bases). V lost 1 base, J lost 7 bases, and 15 bases lay in between. Germline V gene sequence: CDR1 SGDLS, CDR2 YYNGEE. The CDR3 runs 16 residues. The CDR3 nucleotides are TGTGCCAGCAGCGTACTGGATCGGGGGGGAAATTCACCCCTCCACTTT. As protein: CASSVLDRGGNSPLHF.